The sequence of this TCR beta chain was determined in a study of T cell responses to AZD1222 COVID-19 vaccine (dated by TCRdb to about 2021). Background on the whole study: AZD1222 recipients with second doses at about 4 weeks or about 12 weeks were pooled, because spike-specific TCR depth and breadth did not differ between schedules. TCR sequencing was performed for some 250 trial participants, of whom about 200 were given two doses of AZD1222 and approximately 25 were given two doses of MenACWY control vaccine. Trial participants were enrolled into age subgroups of 18-55, 56-69 and 70-plus years, which contained roughly 140, 27 and 60 TCR-sequenced participants, respectively. Here is what the overall study found, with its caveats: Vaccine-associated CD4 TCRs spanned the whole spike protein, with dominant responses in regions 160-218 and 743-854. After two AZD1222 doses, both the breadth and the depth of spike-specific TCRs were significantly higher than at day 0 and than in MenACWY recipients. No day 14 peak-response samples were available, so repertoires were characterized only after the peak T cell response. In the small 56-69-year group, the increase in depth fell short of significance, most likely because of low power. Reportedly, almost half of the unique spike-specific TCRs recognized epitopes lying outside the regions that are mutated in the B.1.351 and B.1.1.7 variants. Conclusions about previously exposed vaccinees are limited, since just a handful of AZD1222 recipients were seropositive for SARS-CoV-2 at baseline. Most participants were white British and females outnumbered males, and the authors suggested that clonal diversity may have been underestimated.

Turning to this clone: Its antigen remains unidentified. Per-nucleotide qualities are absent, and no much larger clonotype sits a single base away.

The CDR3 regions of human TCRbeta chains were subjected to immunosequencing. As for how the authors treated the data: Repertoire TCRs were checked for matches against a reference library of SARS-CoV-2-specific TCRs that had been generated using the MIRA antigen-specificity platform. Breadth meant the fraction of unique TCRs that were SARS-CoV-2-associated, whereas depth meant the fraction of total T cells that were SARS-CoV-2-associated. Each spike-specific TCR was assigned to its reactive spike region and to a CD4 or CD8 class using the MIRA data. Log10-transformed breadth and depth values were compared by one-way ANOVA with Sidak's multiple comparisons tests. TCRdb obtained this table from immuneACCESS and retained in-frame rearrangements with V and J assigned. These tables miss some clones; where compared with another copy, unresolved V genes account for less than half of the shortfall, and the remainder is unexplained. D and trimming come from the DNA, and the V and J calls and clone size come from that table. The sample data list more than 110,000 clones, and approximately 90% of these were observed just once. Together, the top ten hold just over 5.5% of the sample.

The intended sense of this specimen's time point label: baseline before first vaccination. Vaccinee samples came from UK trials COV001 and COV002, including a single-blind randomized controlled phase 2/3 trial of AZD1222 (ChAdOx1 nCoV-19) in healthy adults. For TCRbeta chain sequencing, PBMC samples from trial participants were taken at day 0 and at day 28 after the second dose. The sequences come from peripheral blood, collected on day 0 of AZD1222 vaccination. The TCR was taken from an adult in good health.

The bases are TGTGCCAGTAGCCTAGGGCTCGGGAACATTCAGTACTTC. This is translated as CASSLGLGNIQYF. The V and J genes are TRBV19 and TRBJ2-4, with the D gene too uncertain to name. From cysteine to phenylalanine, the CDR3 is 13 amino acids long. The read is trimmed to its CDR3 DNA, 39 bases read in frame from base 1. V is pared back by 6 bases and J by 7 bases, with 13 bases lying between the germline termini. For CDR1 and CDR2, the germline V gene (reference sequence) lists LNHDA and SQIVND. The full variable domain, with segments outside the CDR3 supplied by the reference TRBV19 and TRBJ2-4 proteins, appears as DGGITQSPKYLFRKEGQNVTLSCEQNLNHDAMYWYRQDPGQGLRLIYYSQIVNDFQKGDIAEGYSVSREKKESFPLTVTSAQKNPTAFYLCASSLGLGNIQYFGAGTRLSVL.